This TCR beta chain was sequenced during a study of cytomegalovirus exposure and HLA in healthy donors. About the research overall: In an early release, HLA-typed donors contributed 77 million or so unique TCR sequences. Study-wide findings and caveats: Rare sequences made up most TCRs, while some public TCRs were found in many donors. Researchers left out some V segments, among them TRBV6-2 and TRBV6-3, as indistinguishable. DRB1 had the most TCR associations and HLA-C the fewest, a later analysis found, with rates varying by HLA locus.

The CDR3 runs to 13 residues. Germline values: CDR1 MNHNS, CDR2 SASEGT. The V gene lost 1 base and the J gene lost 6 bases, with 9 bases spanning the gap. Primers included in the PCR were 60 Vbeta and 13 Jbeta primers. TCRdb's table, derived via immunoSEQ multiplex PCR, lists solely in-frame clones and lacks some. This sample has about 94,000 clones, with over 50% found just once. Concerning this clone: The antigen remains undetermined.

The sample comprised PBMCs. V and J are TRBV6-1 and TRBJ2-5; possibly TRBD2 for D (5 bases). The source is a man younger than 45 in good health and CMV-seronegative. In DNA, the CDR3 is TGTGCCAGCAGTGAAGAACAGCGGCAGACCCAGTACTTC. Translation gives CASSEEQRQTQYF.